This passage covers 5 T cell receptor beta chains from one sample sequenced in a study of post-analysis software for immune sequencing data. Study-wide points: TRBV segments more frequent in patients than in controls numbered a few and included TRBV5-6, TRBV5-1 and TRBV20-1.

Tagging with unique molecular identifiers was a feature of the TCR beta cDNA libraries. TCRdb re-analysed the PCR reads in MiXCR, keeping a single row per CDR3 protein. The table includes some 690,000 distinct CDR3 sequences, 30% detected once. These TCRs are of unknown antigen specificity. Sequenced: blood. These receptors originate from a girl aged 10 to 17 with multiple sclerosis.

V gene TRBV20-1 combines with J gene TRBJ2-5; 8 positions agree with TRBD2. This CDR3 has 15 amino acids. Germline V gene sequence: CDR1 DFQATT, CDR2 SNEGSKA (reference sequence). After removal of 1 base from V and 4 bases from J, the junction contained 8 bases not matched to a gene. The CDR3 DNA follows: TGCAGTGCTAGAGGCCCAGCGGGAGAAGGAGAGACCCAGTACTTC. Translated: CSARGPAGEGETQYF.

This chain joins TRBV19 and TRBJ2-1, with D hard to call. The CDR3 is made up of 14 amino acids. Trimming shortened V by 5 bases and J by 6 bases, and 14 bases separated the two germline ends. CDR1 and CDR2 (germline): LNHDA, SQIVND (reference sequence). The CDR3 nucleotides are TGTGCCAGTAGTCGGTCCCAAAAGGTCAATGAGCAGTTCTTC. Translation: CASSRSQKVNEQFF.

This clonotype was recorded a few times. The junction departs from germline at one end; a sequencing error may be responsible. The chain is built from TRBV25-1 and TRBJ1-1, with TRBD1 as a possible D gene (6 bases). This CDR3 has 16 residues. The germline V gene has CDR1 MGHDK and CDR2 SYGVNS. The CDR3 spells CASSESLGGLLTEAFF. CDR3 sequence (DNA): TGTGCCAGCAGCGAATCGTTGGGGGGGCTGCTCACTGAAGCTTTCTTT.

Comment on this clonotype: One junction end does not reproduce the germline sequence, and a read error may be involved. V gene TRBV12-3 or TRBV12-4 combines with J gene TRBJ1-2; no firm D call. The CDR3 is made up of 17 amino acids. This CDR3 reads CASSLFQTTTANYGYTF. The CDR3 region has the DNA TGTGCCAGTAGTTTGTTTCAGACGACAACCGCTAACTATGGCTACACCTTC.

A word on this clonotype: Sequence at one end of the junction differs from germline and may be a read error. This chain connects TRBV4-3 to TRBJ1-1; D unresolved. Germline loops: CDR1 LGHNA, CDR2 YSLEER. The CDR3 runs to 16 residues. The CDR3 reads CASSQDMSARTSESFF. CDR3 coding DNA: TGCGCCAGCAGCCAAGATATGTCCGCCAGAACTAGTGAATCTTTCTTT.